Listed here are 27 T cell receptor beta chains from one sample, sequenced in a study of shared clonotypes between healthy human individuals. Clones were read by immunoSEQ multiplex PCR, and TCRdb kept only the in-frame ones, dropping some. This table holds a few million clones, about 92% found once. Sequenced: naive CD4+ T cells from PBMCs. This sample's subset: CD45RA+ positively selected. These receptors were taken from a man aged 18 to 30 in good health. Some clones in this sample may be carry-over from other donors' samples.

As regards this clone: The sample carries other DNA sequences with the same CDR3. V is TRBV18 and J is TRBJ2-2, with 11 bases matching TRBD1. This CDR3 comprises 15 residues. V was pared by 3 bases and J by 4 bases, with 1 base of the junction left unmatched. The germline gives CDR1 KGHSH, CDR2 LQKENI. The CDR3 loop reads CASSPGQGGTGELFF. The CDR3 nucleotides read TGTGCCAGCTCACCGGGACAGGGGGGCACCGGGGAGCTGTTTTTT.

The gene calls are TRBV11-3 and TRBJ1-3; D not resolved. The CDR3 consists of 13 residues. Germline loops: CDR1 SGHNT, CDR2 YENEEA. Trimming left V 5 bases short and J 0 bases short, with 5 bases between. The DNA of the CDR3 is TGTGCCAGCAGCAGAGCCTCTGGAAACACCATATATTTT. The encoded protein is CASSRASGNTIYF. Looking up the rest from reference TRBV11-3 and TRBJ1-3 gives the full variable domain: EAGVVQSPRYKIIEKKQPVAFWCNPISGHNTLYWYLQNLGQGPELLIRYENEEAVDDSQLPKDRFSAERLKGVDSTLKIQPAELGDSAVYLCASSRASGNTIYFGEGSWLTVV.

This sequence joins TRBV19 and TRBJ1-3; possible D gene TRBD1, 5 bases. The CDR3 contains 16 residues. Trimming cost V 4 bases and J 1 base, with 14 bases left between them. Per the germline V gene, CDR1 is LNHDA and CDR2 is SQIVND (reference sequence). CDR3 amino acids: CASSKRGLKSGNTIYF. Here the CDR3 DNA reads TGTGCCAGTAGTAAGAGGGGATTAAAGTCTGGAAACACCATATATTTT.

The chain has TRBV7-3 and TRBJ2-1, with D possibly matching TRBD2 (6 bases). Germline V gives CDR1 SGHTA, CDR2 FQGTGA. V was trimmed by 4 bases and J by 2 bases, leaving 15 bases between them. This CDR3 region has 16 residues. CDR3 region: CASSSLGGTTYNEQFF. The CDR3 DNA sequence: TGTGCCAGCAGCTCCTTAGGCGGGACCACCTACAATGAGCAGTTCTTC.

V and J are TRBV5-1 and TRBJ2-3; D remains unclear. V lost 6 bases and J lost 0, with 14 bases in between. This CDR3 has 15 amino acids. The V gene's germline CDR1 is SGHRS and CDR2 YFSETQ. The chain's CDR3 is CASTRDGSSTDTQYF. CDR3 nucleotides: TGCGCCAGCACCCGAGACGGATCTAGCACAGATACGCAGTATTTT.

A word on this clone: The sample holds other DNA sequences that translate to the same CDR3. The chain uses TRBV7-2 and TRBJ2-3; D gene uncertain. This CDR3 contains 15 residues. Germline CDR1 SGHTA, CDR2 FQGNSA. The V and J ends lost 0 bases and 2 bases respectively, with 9 bases between them. As DNA, the CDR3 is TGTGCCAGCAGCTTAGCCGGTGGTACCACAGATACGCAGTATTTT. It specifies CASSLAGGTTDTQYF.

This clone was seen only a few times. Other DNA variants within this sample encode the same CDR3. The chain has TRBV28 and TRBJ1-1, with D unresolved. The CDR3 length is 11 residues. Germline V CDR1 and CDR2: MDHEN, SYDVKM. Trimming took off 8 bases at V and 5 bases at J, with 9 bases between the two ends. The CDR3 DNA reads as TGTGCCAGCTCCCTCGGGACTGAAGCTTTCTTT. Its translation: CASSLGTEAFF.

This chain's CDR3 is CASSTPQHTGVGWAFF. In nucleotides, the CDR3 is TGTGCCAGCAGTACCCCCCAGCACACTGGGGTGGGGTGGGCTTTCTTT. This rearrangement joins TRBV28 to TRBJ1-1; D is unclear. The CDR3 is made up of 16 amino acids. In germline, CDR1 is MDHEN, CDR2 SYDVKM. Trimming removed 5 bases at V and 11 bases at J, with 27 bases between. Filled out from reference TRBV28 and TRBJ1-1, the complete variable domain reads DVKVTQSSRYLVKRTGEKVFLECVQDMDHENMFWYRQDPGLGLRLIYFSYDVKMKEKGDIPEGYSVSREKKERFSLILESASTNQTSMYLCASSTPQHTGVGWAFFGQGTRLTVV.

The chain uses TRBV5-4 and TRBJ2-7; D is possibly TRBD2 (6 bases). V lost 5 bases, J lost 5 bases, and 26 bases lay in between. The CDR3 contains 17 residues. Per the germline V gene, CDR1 is SGHNT and CDR2 is YYREEE (reference sequence). CDR3 nucleotide sequence: TGTGCCAGCAGTAGAGCCGGGACTCAAGGTTTGGGGGACGAGCAGTACTTC. This codes for CASSRAGTQGLGDEQYF.

CDR3 in DNA: TGTGCCAGCAGCTCCCGGACCCCCGCTTATGGCTACACCTTC. Its translation is CASSSRTPAYGYTF. The chain is built from TRBV9 and TRBJ1-2; D is undetermined. The CDR3 consists of 14 residues. Trimming left V 4 bases short and J 5 bases short, with 15 bases between. Germline-derived CDR1 and CDR2 are SGDLS and YYNGEE.

CDR3 sequence (DNA): TGTGCCAGCAGTGTCCAAGAGACCCAGTACTTC. This translates into CASSVQETQYF. This chain joins TRBV28 and TRBJ2-5; D is undetermined. The germline CDR1 and CDR2 sequences are MDHEN and SYDVKM. CDR3 length equals 11 residues. Trimming took off 5 bases at V and 1 base at J, with 2 bases between the two ends.

The V call is TRBV7-9, the J call TRBJ2-2; 9 bases line up with TRBD2. CDR3 size: 15 residues. Germline CDR1 and CDR2: SEHNR and FQNEAQ (reference sequence). J gave up 5 bases and V 2 bases, and 3 bases lay outside the gene matches. The CDR3 loop is CASSLLAGSTGELFF. The DNA of the CDR3 is TGTGCCAGCAGCTTACTAGCGGGATCGACCGGGGAGCTGTTTTTT.

This clone was seen once. This sample also contains other DNA sequences that code for the same CDR3. The chain links TRBV15 to TRBJ2-7; D is possibly TRBD2 (6 bases). In germline, CDR1 is LNHNV, CDR2 YYDKDF (reference sequence). This CDR3 spans 12 amino acids. V lost 3 bases and J lost 4, with 7 bases in between. The CDR3 loop reads CATSRGGYEQYF. The CDR3 nucleotides are TGTGCCACCAGCAGGGGAGGATACGAGCAGTACTTC.

The chain has TRBV19 and TRBJ2-3; D is unresolved. From germline, CDR1 is LNHDA and CDR2 SQIVND (reference sequence). CDR3 length: 17 residues. Trimming removed 6 bases at V and 2 bases at J, with 21 bases between. The CDR3 nucleotides are TGTGCCAGTAGATCCCGTCCTCTCGCGGCCAACACAGATACGCAGTATTTT. Translated: CASRSRPLAANTDTQYF.

The rearrangement uses TRBV5-1 and TRBJ2-5; 8 nucleotides agree with TRBD2. The J call could be wrong; TRBJ2-7 is a better fit for the DNA end. Germline values: CDR1 SGHRS, CDR2 YFSETQ. The CDR3 has 14 amino acids. The CDR3 loop is CASSTTSGAYEQYF. The CDR3 DNA reads TGCGCCAGCAGCACCACTAGCGGCGCCTACGAGCAGTACTTC.

The chain uses TRBV7-3 and TRBJ2-3; the D call may be TRBD1 or TRBD2 (5 bases each). Per the germline V gene, CDR1 is SGHTA and CDR2 is FQGTGA. V was trimmed by 4 bases and J by 2 bases, leaving 10 bases between them. This CDR3 contains 14 residues. The CDR3 loop reads CASSSGTHTDTQYF. In nucleotides, the CDR3 is TGTGCCAGCAGCTCCGGGACCCACACAGATACGCAGTATTTT.

This chain uses TRBV7-2 with TRBJ2-3, with D perhaps TRBD2 (6 bases). The CDR3 runs 14 residues. The germline gives CDR1 SGHTA, CDR2 FQGNSA. V lost 8 bases, J lost 2 bases, and 14 bases lay in between. Here the CDR3 DNA reads TGTGCCAGCTCCCCTAGCGCCGCCACAGATACGCAGTATTTT. Residues: CASSPSAATDTQYF. Variable domain in full (rest from reference TRBV7-2 and TRBJ2-3): GAGVSQSPSNKVTEKGKDVELRCDPISGHTALYWYRQSLGQGLEFLIYFQGNSAPDKSGLPSDRFSAERTGGSVSTLTIQRTQQEDSAVYLCASSPSAATDTQYFGPGTRLTVL.

The gene calls are TRBV5-1 and TRBJ1-1; no definite D call. The length of the CDR3 is 13 residues. Germline V gene sequence: CDR1 SGHRS, CDR2 YFSETQ. Trimming shortened V by 5 bases and J by 1 base, and 9 bases separated the two germline ends. CDR3 bases: TGCGCCAGCAGACTAGACACGAACACTGAAGCTTTCTTT. Translated, it gives CASRLDTNTEAFF. Complete variable domain (other parts from reference TRBV5-1 and TRBJ1-1): KAGVTQTPRYLIKTRGQQVTLSCSPISGHRSVSWYQQTPGQGLQFLFEYFSETQRNKGNFPGRFSGRQFSNSRSEMNVSTLELGDSALYLCASRLDTNTEAFFGQGTRLTVV.

This clone came up a few times. V and J are TRBV4-2 and TRBJ1-1, with D uncertain. V lost 2 bases and J 2 bases, leaving 9 bases between the germline ends. Per the germline V gene, CDR1 is LGHNA and CDR2 is YNFKEQ. The CDR3 consists of 14 residues. DNA of the CDR3: TGTGCCAGCAGCCAACGGACGTCAAACACTGAAGCTTTCTTT. It encodes CASSQRTSNTEAFF.

V is TRBV7-3 and J is TRBJ1-1; unclear D gene. The CDR3 length is 14 residues. Germline assignment: CDR1 SGHTA and CDR2 FQGTGA. The V gene lost 2 bases and the J gene lost 5 bases, with 12 bases spanning the gap. The CDR3 reads CASSLLVGVTEAFF. The CDR3 bases are TGTGCCAGCAGCTTATTAGTCGGGGTAACTGAAGCTTTCTTT.

V gene TRBV4-1 combines with J gene TRBJ1-1, with a weak D call TRBD1 (5 bases). V gave up 4 bases and J gave up 2 bases, with 17 bases separating them. The germline V gene encodes CDR1 MGHRA and CDR2 YSYEKL. The CDR3 contains 16 residues. The CDR3 loop is CASSLLGLPLNTEAFF. Here the CDR3 DNA reads TGCGCCAGCAGCCTCCTGGGGCTTCCTTTAAACACTGAAGCTTTCTTT.

This clone was observed a few times. The chain joins TRBV18 to TRBJ1-5, with 8 positions matching TRBD1. V lost 2 bases and J lost 4; bases outside the gene matches: 7. Germline V gene sequence: CDR1 KGHSH, CDR2 LQKENI. The CDR3 is made up of 16 amino acids. In nucleotides, the CDR3 is TGTGCCAGCTCACCAGGCCAGGGGGCGATAAATCAGCCCCAGCATTTT. Translation gives CASSPGQGAINQPQHF.

The table lists this clone with a count of one. The V and J genes are TRBV19 and TRBJ1-2; 7 positions agree with TRBD1. V shed 3 bases and J 4 bases; nucleotides not matched to a gene: 5. Germline loops: CDR1 LNHDA, CDR2 SQIVND (reference sequence). This CDR3 is built from 14 residues. The CDR3 region has the DNA TGTGCCAGTAGTATTTCAGGGGGAGTCTATGGCTACACCTTC. This codes for CASSISGGVYGYTF.

V is TRBV5-6 and J is TRBJ2-3, with 7 nucleotides matching TRBD1. Trimming cost V 4 bases and J 7 bases; bases outside gene matches: 6. The germline CDR1 and CDR2 sequences are SGHDT and YYEEEE. The CDR3 is made up of 13 amino acids. CDR3 region: CASSRGTAHTQYF. CDR3 coding DNA: TGTGCCAGCAGCCGAGGGACAGCCCATACGCAGTATTTT.

The genes are TRBV29-1 and TRBJ2-5; 8 bases are a match to TRBD1. Germline V gene lookup returns CDR1 SQVTM and CDR2 ANQGSEA. CDR3 size: 14 residues. V was clipped by 6 bases and J by 3 bases; unmatched bases: 9. For the CDR3, the DNA is TGCAGCGTCTCCCCAGGGGGCTGGGAAGAGACCCAGTACTTC. Translating it yields CSVSPGGWEETQYF.

This chain uses TRBV29-1 with TRBJ2-1; 7 bases are shared with TRBD2. The V gene end was trimmed by 1 base and the J gene end by 2 bases; junction bases not matched to a gene: 17. The CDR3 length is 19 residues. CDR1 is SQVTM and CDR2 is ANQGSEA in the germline V gene. CDR3 sequence reads: CSVEGVAGKLAVTYNEQFF. CDR3 nucleotides: TGCAGCGTTGAAGGAGTCGCAGGCAAGCTAGCGGTTACCTACAATGAGCAGTTCTTC.

This clone showed up just once. V and J are TRBV7-3 and TRBJ2-5, with 7 bases matching TRBD2. Germline V gene data show CDR1 as SGHTA and CDR2 as FQGTGA. Trimming took 5 bases from V and 2 from J; bases not matched to a gene: 8. The CDR3 runs to 15 residues. CDR3 bases: TGTGCCAGCAGCCCGGGGTGGGGAGGGCAAGAGACCCAGTACTTC. It specifies CASSPGWGGQETQYF.